Listed below are T cell receptor beta chains from one sample, sequenced in a study of chemoradiotherapy in HPV16-positive cancers. Sequencing used immunoSEQ multiplex PCR; TCRdb keeps in-frame clones, though not all of them. The profile shows about 22,000 clones, 80% to 95% of them singletons. Source: blood, taken from a patient who underwent chemoradiotherapy. The source of these receptors is a human donor with HPV-associated anogenital cancer. Each CDR3 is given with its conserved first and last residue. A D gene is named only where the DNA matches it firmly. Part of the rows lack a size; the others show once, few, many or a class for expanded clones.

D gene,CDR3 length,clone size,J gene,V gene,CDR3 DNA,CDR3 protein
-,13,-,TRBJ2-7,TRBV6-5,TGTGCCAGCAGTTCGACTAGAGGAGGGGAGCAGTACTTC,CASSSTRGGEQYF
-,13,-,TRBJ1-6,TRBV6-5,TGTGCCAGGTTAACCACGTGCAGCTCACCCCTCCACTTT,CARLTTCSSPLHF
TRBD2,16,-,TRBJ2-3,TRBV2,TGTGCCAGCAGTGACGGTAGCGGGAGATGGGCAGATACGCAGTATTTT,CASSDGSGRWADTQYF
-,13,-,TRBJ2-5,TRBV19,TGTGCCAGTAGTATATTAAGGGGAGAGACCCAGTACTTC,CASSILRGETQYF
-,16,once,TRBJ2-3,TRBV7-9,TGTGCCAGCAGCCCGGCGGGACAGACTAACACAGATACGCAGTATTTT,CASSPAGQTNTDTQYF
-,11,-,TRBJ2-1,TRBV20-1,TGCAGTGCTAGAGATCTACGGAACTTCTTCTTC,CSARDLRNFFF
-,15,-,TRBJ2-7,TRBV5-8,TGTGCCAGCAGCTTGGACGGCCGGATCTCCTACGAGCAGTACTTC,CASSLDGRISYEQYF
TRBD1,17,-,TRBJ2-2,TRBV15,TGTGCCACCAGCGGAAAAATCAGGGGGCACGGCACCGGGGAGCTGTTTTTT,CATSGKIRGHGTGELFF
-,15,-,TRBJ2-7,TRBV12-1,TGTGCCAGCAGCTCTACCGGGACTGGCCCCTACGAGCAGTACTTC,CASSSTGTGPYEQYF
-,15,-,TRBJ2-7,TRBV7-2,TGTGCCAGCAGCTTAGATCCCGGGCGAAGCTTCGAGCAGTACTTC,CASSLDPGRSFEQYF
-,16,-,TRBJ2-2,TRBV18,TGTGCCAGCTCATTAAACCCGGGACATAACACCGGGGAGCTGTTTTTT,CASSLNPGHNTGELFF
-,14,-,TRBJ2-3,TRBV6-1,TGTGCCAGCAGTGGAGGAGAGCCCACAGATACGCAGTATTTT,CASSGGEPTDTQYF
-,14,-,TRBJ2-5,TRBV7-9,TGTGCCAGCAGCTTACCCACTAACAGGGAGACCCAGTACTTC,CASSLPTNRETQYF
TRBD1,15,-,TRBJ1-4,TRBV4-3,TGCGCCAGCAGCCAAGGGACAGGGGAACGTGAAAAACTGTTTTTT,CASSQGTGEREKLFF
TRBD1,14,once,TRBJ1-2,TRBV6-1,TGTGCCAGCAGTGAAGTTCGGACAGGGTCGCGCTACACCTTC,CASSEVRTGSRYTF
-,16,-,TRBJ1-2,TRBV15,TGTGCCACCAGCAAAACTAGTGGGCACCTTGGCTATGGCTACACCTTC,CATSKTSGHLGYGYTF
TRBD1,16,-,TRBJ2-3,TRBV2,TGTGCCAGCACCGGGACAGGGAGTCCACTAACAGATACGCAGTATTTT,CASTGTGSPLTDTQYF
-,15,-,TRBJ1-5,TRBV4-3,TGCGCCAGCAGCATACATTCCGACGGCAATCAGCCCCAGCATTTT,CASSIHSDGNQPQHF
-,13,-,TRBJ2-7,TRBV7-9,TGTGCCAGCAGCCCTCGAATTCTTTACGAGCAGTACTTC,CASSPRILYEQYF
-,15,-,TRBJ1-2,TRBV6-5,TGTGCCAGCAACCGGGGTGGGGCCTTAGGCCATGGCTACACCTTC,CASNRGGALGHGYTF
TRBD1,16,-,TRBJ1-6,TRBV6-1,TGTGCCAGCAGTGTGACACAGGGGGCGAGTGGTTCACCCCTCCACTTT,CASSVTQGASGSPLHF
-,14,-,TRBJ1-3,TRBV5-6,TGTGCCAGCAGCCAGCCCCTCTCTGGAAACACCATATATTTT,CASSQPLSGNTIYF
-,13,few,TRBJ1-5,TRBV19,TGTGCCAGTAGTCCCGGCGAAATCATGCCCCAGCATTTT,CASSPGEIMPQHF
-,15,-,TRBJ1-1,TRBV18,TGTGCCAGCTCACCAGCGGGGGCCATGAACACTGAAGCTTTCTTT,CASSPAGAMNTEAFF